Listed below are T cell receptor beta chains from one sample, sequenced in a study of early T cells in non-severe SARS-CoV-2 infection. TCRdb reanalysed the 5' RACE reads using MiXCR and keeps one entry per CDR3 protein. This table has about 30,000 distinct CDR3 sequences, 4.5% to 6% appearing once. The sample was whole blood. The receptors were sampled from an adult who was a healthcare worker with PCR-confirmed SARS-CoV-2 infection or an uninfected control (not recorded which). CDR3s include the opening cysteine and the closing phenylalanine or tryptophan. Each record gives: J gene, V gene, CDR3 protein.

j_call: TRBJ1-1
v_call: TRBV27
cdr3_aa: CASSPHREGTEAFF

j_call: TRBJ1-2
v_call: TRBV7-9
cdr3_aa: CASSTDGASNYGYTF

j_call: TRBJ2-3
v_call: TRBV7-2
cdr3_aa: CASSLKGGGTDTQYF

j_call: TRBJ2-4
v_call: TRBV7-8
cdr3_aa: CASSLDERALSKNIQYF

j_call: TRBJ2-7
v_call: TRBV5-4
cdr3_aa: CASSLRRVGEQYF

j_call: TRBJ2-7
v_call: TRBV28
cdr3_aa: CASSFQQGDLILEQYF

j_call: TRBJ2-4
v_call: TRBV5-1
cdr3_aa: CASSFLAGSSAKNIQYF

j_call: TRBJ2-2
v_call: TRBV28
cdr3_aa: CASSNIDSSPGELFF

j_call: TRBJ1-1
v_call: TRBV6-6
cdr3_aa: CASSQRMNTEAFF

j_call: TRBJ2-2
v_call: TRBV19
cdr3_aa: CASSPGQNTGELFF

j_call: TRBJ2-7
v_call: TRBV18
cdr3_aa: CASSQYRDTLYEQYF

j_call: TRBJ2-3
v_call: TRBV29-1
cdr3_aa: CSVQPGLAGDTQYF

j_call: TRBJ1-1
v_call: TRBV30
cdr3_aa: CAWSPGRGYSYEAFF

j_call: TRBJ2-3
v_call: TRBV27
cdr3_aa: CASSLGLAVYTDTQYF

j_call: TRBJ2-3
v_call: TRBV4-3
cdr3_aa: CASSRWPTSGSLLKADTQYF

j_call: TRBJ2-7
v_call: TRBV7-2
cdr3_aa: CASSPTHSYEQYF

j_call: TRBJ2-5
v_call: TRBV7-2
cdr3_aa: CASSLGQAMETQYF

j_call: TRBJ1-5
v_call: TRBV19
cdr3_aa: CASSTGTPHFTQPQHF

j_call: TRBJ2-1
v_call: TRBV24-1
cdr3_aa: CATSGAVPANYNEQFF

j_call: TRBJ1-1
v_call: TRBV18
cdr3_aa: CASSPSGQLNTEAFF

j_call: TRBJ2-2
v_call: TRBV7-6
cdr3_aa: CASSVLPAGVPGELFF

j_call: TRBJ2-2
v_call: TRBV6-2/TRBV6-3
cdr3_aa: CASSHFPGLAERIGELFF

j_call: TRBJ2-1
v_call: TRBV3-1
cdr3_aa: CASSHSRSPYNEQFF